This T cell receptor beta chain emerged from a study of OX40 agonist ivuxolimab in advanced cancers. For context, the study as a whole: Ivuxolimab was a fully human IgG2 agonistic monoclonal antibody targeting the costimulatory receptor OX40 (CD134). Intravenous ivuxolimab was administered to patients every 2 weeks at six dose levels: 0.01, 0.1, 0.3, 1.5, 3 and 10 mg/kg. Among the approximately 54 dose-escalation patients, around 19 had hepatocellular carcinoma, approximately 15 melanoma, 9 renal cell carcinoma and 9 head and neck cancer. In the dose-escalation cohort, 82.7% of patients were male, and the mean age was approximately 60 years, with a range of 23 to 79. Patients were allowed to have had prior anti-PD-1, anti-PD-L1 or anti-CTLA-4 therapy, and 40% of the dose-escalation patients had been treated with checkpoint inhibitors. Partial responses were achieved by three dose-escalation patients, of whom one had hepatocellular carcinoma and two had cutaneous melanoma. The purpose of peripheral TCRbeta sequencing was to test whether ivuxolimab changed TCR sequence diversity and led to clonal T-cell expansion. The paper covers the monotherapy dose-escalation part of the phase I ivuxolimab trial, which included N of about 51 patients. General study outcomes and caveats: After ivuxolimab, more expanded clones were found on average in CD8+ T cells than in CD4+ T cells. Low levels of normalized T-cell clonal expansion were also seen in some nonresponding patients. Antigen specificity was not determined for the clonally expanded peripheral T cells. In partial responders in the 0.1-3.0 mg/kg groups, normalized peripheral clonal expansion was found to be among the lowest, especially among CD8+ T cells. Clonal expansion of both CD4+ and CD8+ blood T cells was observed from baseline to week 6 at doses 0.1 to 3.0 mg/kg.

V loses 0 bases of germline sequence and J loses 4 bases, and the interval between the two ends is 9 bases. The CDR3 numbers 14 residues from cysteine through phenylalanine. Only the CDR3 portion is preserved as DNA: 42 bases, with reading frame beginning at the first base. According to the germline V gene, CDR1 reads SNHLY and CDR2 reads FYNNEI. The trial excluded patients who had a history of autoimmune disease or who were on systemic immunosuppression. Peripheral blood for TCR sequencing was drawn from every dose cohort at baseline, at cycle 4 day 1 and at cycle 7 day 1. The samples were taken from a phase I, first-in-human, multicenter, open-label dose-escalation trial of ivuxolimab. Adults with locally advanced or metastatic head and neck squamous cell, hepatocellular, melanoma or renal cell carcinoma were enrolled in the trial. CD4+ and CD8+ T cells were sorted separately from peripheral blood before TCR sequencing.

To sequence the TCRbeta CDR3 region, genomic DNA was isolated from the sorted cells. TCRbeta CDR3 regions were sequenced using the immunoSEQ Assay. TCRdb's version of the immuneACCESS table is confined to in-frame rearrangements and falls short of the full clone set. An unresolved V gene accounts for under half of the shortfall where checked; the remainder is of unknown origin. Within this sample are about 81,000 clones, with more than 75% of them counted one time only. The ten largest clones represent roughly 0.44% of the sample. Comments on this clone: What antigen it recognizes has not been identified. Qualities for individual bases were not recorded, and no much larger clone is one base off.

This sample comprised CD4+ or CD8+ T cells sorted from blood, obtained in a trial of the OX40 agonist ivuxolimab. The receptor comes from an adult with an advanced solid tumor such as melanoma, head and neck, liver or kidney cancer. The chain was built from TRBV2 and TRBJ1-2, with the D gene too uncertain to name. The CDR3 protein: CASSEALGIYGYTF. The nucleotides read TGTGCCAGCAGTGAAGCGCTGGGCATCTATGGCTACACCTTC.